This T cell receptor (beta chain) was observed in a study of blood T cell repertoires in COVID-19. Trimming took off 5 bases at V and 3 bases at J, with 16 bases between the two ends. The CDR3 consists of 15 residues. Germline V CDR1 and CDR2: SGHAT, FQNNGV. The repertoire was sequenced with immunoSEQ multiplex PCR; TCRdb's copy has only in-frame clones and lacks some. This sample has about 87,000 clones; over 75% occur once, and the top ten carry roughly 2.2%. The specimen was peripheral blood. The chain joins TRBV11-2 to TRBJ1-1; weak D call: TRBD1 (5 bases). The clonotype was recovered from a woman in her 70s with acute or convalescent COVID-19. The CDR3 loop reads CASSPGGGGDTEAFF. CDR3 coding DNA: TGTGCCAGCAGCCCAGGAGGAGGAGGGGACACTGAAGCTTTCTTT.